The rows below give T cell receptor beta chains drawn from one sample of a study of blood T cell repertoires in COVID-19. Data came from immunoSEQ multiplex PCR; TCRdb stores just in-frame clones and leaves some out. The table records around 40,000 clones, 80% to 90% of them present only once. Sequencing was carried out using peripheral blood. The receptors here all came from a man aged 40-49 years with COVID-19, enrolled during active disease. Both conserved end residues are part of each CDR3. Clone size is not always given. Where it is, it says once, few, many or a class for expanded clones.

>TRBV6-5|NA
CASSYSLTGGTQYF
>TRBV2|NA
CASSVSGGPGGEQYF
>TRBV4-1|NA
CASSRPRDTANYGYTF
>TRBV6-6|NA
CASSDRGPLGELFF
>TRBV6-5|NA
CASRLRGSGTEAFF
>TRBV2|NA
CASSLAGGGADEQFF
>TRBV5-8|NA
CASSYDSVDTGELFF
>TRBV19|NA
CASSVPGHTNYGYTF
>TRBV3-1/TRBV3-2|NA
CASSQDRGGVSYNSPLHF
>TRBV2|NA
CASIRELNEKLFF
>TRBV5-6|NA
CASSLGDNPPYEQYF
>TRBV28|NA
CASSRMTANNEKLFF
>TRBV9|NA
CASSVEGASVRGYTF
>TRBV6-1|NA
CASSESPQGARTEAFF
>TRBV9|few
CASSAEDYTEAFF
>TRBV11-2|NA
CASSLVGGALQETQYF